The 9 T cell receptor beta chains listed next were all sequenced from one sample in a study of T cell responses to AZD1222 COVID-19 vaccine. The table came from immunoSEQ multiplex PCR; TCRdb's copy has only in-frame clones and leaves some out. This table has 60,000 to 90,000 clones, over 65% appearing once. The specimen comprised peripheral blood, sampled 28 days after the second dose of the MenACWY control vaccine. The receptors here all came from an adult who received the MenACWY meningococcal vaccine as a control.

The sample holds one count of this clone. V is TRBV19 and J is TRBJ2-7; a possible D gene is TRBD1 (5 bases). The length of the CDR3 is 14 residues. Germline assignment: CDR1 LNHDA and CDR2 SQIVND (reference sequence). Trimming removed 0 bases at V and 6 bases at J, with 12 bases between. CDR3 sequence reads: CASSIENQGSEQYF. DNA for the CDR3: TGTGCCAGTAGTATAGAGAACCAGGGAAGCGAGCAGTACTTC.

This clone has just one count. The gene calls are TRBV21-1 and TRBJ2-4; TRBD1 was called by the table and not checked on the DNA. TRBV21-1 is given as a pseudogene. CDR3 size: 10 residues. The CDR3 loop reads CASSKAHDTF. CDR3 sequence (DNA): TGTGCCAGCAGCAAAGCGCATGACACCTTC.

This chain connects TRBV4-2 to TRBJ1-6, with 7 bases aligning to TRBD1. In germline, CDR1 is LGHNA, CDR2 YNFKEQ. The CDR3 has 17 amino acids. The V and J ends lost 2 bases and 0 bases, in that order; junction bases with no gene match: 4. CDR3 amino acids: CASSQPDRVSYNSPLHF. The CDR3 DNA is TGTGCCAGCAGCCAACCAGACAGGGTCTCCTATAATTCACCCCTCCACTTT.

This clone was observed a single time. The genes are TRBV6-5 and TRBJ1-5; a possible D gene is TRBD1 (5 bases). CDR1 and CDR2 from the germline V gene are MNHEY and SVGAGI. This CDR3 has 13 residues. Deletions cut 6 bases from V and 3 bases from J, with 9 bases between. CDR3 nucleotides: TGTGCCAGCAGGCAACAGGACAATCAGCCCCAGCATTTT. Its protein is CASRQQDNQPQHF.

The chain couples TRBV28 to TRBJ2-3; possibly TRBD2 for D (5 bases). V was trimmed by 2 bases and J by 4 bases, leaving 10 bases between them. CDR3 length: 14 amino acids. The germline V gene has CDR1 MDHEN and CDR2 SYDVKM. The CDR3 DNA reads as TGTGCCAGCAGTTTACCCGGGAATGCAGATACGCAGTATTTT. Translation gives CASSLPGNADTQYF.

V gene TRBV12-3 or TRBV12-4 combines with J gene TRBJ2-1, with no clear D. V lost 5 bases and J lost 9, with 11 bases in between. The CDR3 runs to 12 residues. CDR3 amino acids: CASSLNLGEQFF. The CDR3 nucleotides read TGTGCCAGCAGTCTAAATTTGGGTGAGCAGTTCTTC.

The chain recombines TRBV7-9 with TRBJ1-1; 7 bases are shared with TRBD1. V trimming: 3 bases; J trimming: 4 bases; junction bases outside the gene matches: 17. The germline V gene encodes CDR1 SEHNR and CDR2 FQNEAQ (reference sequence). The CDR3 has 18 amino acids. The CDR3, as DNA: TGTGCCAGCAGCTTGGAGACAGGGTCGTGGATGTCGAGCACTGAAGCTTTCTTT. It encodes CASSLETGSWMSSTEAFF.

The chain carries TRBV3-1 (or the pseudogene TRBV3-2) and TRBJ2-1; 7 nucleotides line up with TRBD1. The V segment lost 1 base and the J segment 13 bases; nucleotides outside the gene matches: 4. There are 12 residues in the CDR3. CDR1 is LGHDT and CDR2 is YNNKEL in the germline V gene (reference sequence). This chain's CDR3 is CASSQGQGSQFF. The CDR3 coding sequence is TGTGCCAGCAGCCAAGGACAGGGTAGTCAGTTCTTC.

The rearrangement links TRBV28 to TRBJ2-5, with 8 bases that match TRBD1. This CDR3 spans 14 amino acids. Trimming cost V 5 bases and J 5 bases; bases outside gene matches: 7. Germline lookup yields CDR1 MDHEN and CDR2 SYDVKM. In DNA form, the CDR3 reads TGTGCCAGCAGTGGGGACAGGCAGGGGGAGACCCAGTACTTC. The encoded protein is CASSGDRQGETQYF. The variable domain in full, with the rest retrieved from reference TRBV28 and TRBJ2-5, is DVKVTQSSRYLVKRTGEKVFLECVQDMDHENMFWYRQDPGLGLRLIYFSYDVKMKEKGDIPEGYSVSREKKERFSLILESASTNQTSMYLCASSGDRQGETQYFGPGTRLLVL.